The rows below give T cell receptor beta chains drawn from one sample of a study of beta chain features in type 1 diabetes. Measured with immunoSEQ multiplex PCR; TCRdb has only the in-frame clones, and not every one. The repertoire holds almost 250,000 clones, with roughly 15% as singletons. Sequencing input: naive CD4+ T cells from blood. These receptors originate from a woman in her thirties or forties in good health. Both conserved end residues are part of each CDR3.

v_gene	j_gene	CDR3aa
TRBV25-1	TRBJ1-2	CASSRQGHGYTF
TRBV7-2	TRBJ2-7	CASSHPSGGVYEQYF
TRBV7-9	TRBJ1-6	CASSLAGREYSPLHF
TRBV14	TRBJ1-4	CASSQGPEIGEKLFF
TRBV6-1	TRBJ2-7	CASSPRGTAWGEQYF
TRBV6-5	TRBJ1-2	CASSYAGTANYGYTF
TRBV11-2	TRBJ2-7	CASLEGGYEQYF
TRBV4-1	TRBJ2-3	CASSRLAGAAPDTQYF
TRBV18	TRBJ2-2	CASSPPAANTGELFF
TRBV6-1	TRBJ2-7	CASVRGQASYEQYF
TRBV28	TRBJ1-5	CASSLSGRGSNQPQHF
TRBV5-1	TRBJ2-3	CASNKGRGSTDTQYF
TRBV29-1	TRBJ2-7	CSAQGWETPYEQYF
TRBV5-1	TRBJ2-2	CASSLVAGQGYTGELFF
TRBV13	TRBJ2-1	CASSLRGGWDEQFF
TRBV4-3	TRBJ1-5	CASSQDYRTSSNQPQHF
TRBV5-1	TRBJ1-2	CASSLDSPSYGYTF
TRBV9	TRBJ2-3	CASSVEGRAGDTQYF
TRBV18	TRBJ2-7	CASSPGDRAYEQYF
TRBV6-6	TRBJ2-7	CASRQGTGRTGEQYF
TRBV5-4	TRBJ2-2	CASSSRTSSPGTGELFF
TRBV9	TRBJ1-3	CASSVGHQYSGNTIYF
TRBV10-2	TRBJ1-6	CASRDTGTHSPLHF
TRBV19	TRBJ2-3	CASSDPGLAATDTQYF
TRBV7-7	TRBJ2-5	CASSLSRIQETQYF
TRBV11-2	TRBJ2-2	CASSLVYFGELFF
TRBV12-5	TRBJ2-5	CASGLRTAETQYF
TRBV9	TRBJ2-2	CASSVGGGTGELFF
TRBV11-2	TRBJ1-6	CASSPLGGGVDNSPLHF
TRBV2	TRBJ1-1	CASRDSMNTEAFF
TRBV19	TRBJ2-2	CASSMEQGAVTGELFF
TRBV9	TRBJ2-1	CASSVRARDRGHEQFF
TRBV5-4	TRBJ2-2	CASSLGPGEIETGELFF
TRBV19	TRBJ2-2	CASRPGQGITGELFF
TRBV11-2	TRBJ2-5	CASSLTRTSGGETQYF
TRBV5-1	TRBJ1-1	CASSWGHTNTEAFF